Listed here are 13 T cell receptor beta chains from one sample, sequenced in a study of T cell responses to AZD1222 COVID-19 vaccine. Profiling relied on immunoSEQ multiplex PCR, and the TCRdb table lists in-frame clones only, not all of them. The sample consists of 75,000 to 100,000 clones, around nine tenths of them appearing once. Sequencing used peripheral blood, obtained on day 0 of AZD1222 vaccination. All receptors come from an adult in good health.

The genes are TRBV5-6 and TRBJ2-7; no clear D gene. Germline lookup yields CDR1 SGHDT and CDR2 YYEEEE. This CDR3 region has 13 residues. With 0 bases removed from V and 3 bases from J, the gap between germline ends came to 7 bases. The CDR3, as DNA: TGTGCCAGCAGCTTGGACTTCGTCTACGAGCAGTACTTC. It codes for CASSLDFVYEQYF.

This chain links TRBV2 with TRBJ2-1, with TRBD2 matching 11 bases. Per germline, CDR1 SNHLY and CDR2 FYNNEI. This CDR3 region has 15 residues. V dropped 6 bases and J dropped 9; count of bases not matched to a gene: 10. The CDR3: CASRSVLAGVLEQFF. For the CDR3, the DNA is TGTGCCAGCAGGTCGGTACTAGCGGGAGTACTTGAGCAGTTCTTC.

This rearrangement joins TRBV27 to TRBJ2-1; D may be TRBD2 (6 bases). V was clipped by 8 bases and J by 6 bases, with 14 bases between them. The CDR3 loop spans 13 amino acids. Germline lookup yields CDR1 MNHEY and CDR2 SMNVEV (reference sequence). The CDR3 loop is CASAGPLSNEQFF. CDR3 in DNA: TGTGCCAGCGCGGGACCCCTATCCAATGAGCAGTTCTTC.

This chain links TRBV30 with TRBJ1-2; no definite D call. The V gene lost 0 bases and the J gene lost 7 bases, with 9 bases spanning the gap. The germline CDR1 and CDR2 sequences are GTSNPN and SVGIG (reference sequence). The CDR3 has 12 residues. The CDR3 nucleotides read TGTGCCTGGAGTGTGGCAGCACGTGGCTACACCTTC. This encodes CAWSVAARGYTF.

The chain links TRBV5-1 to TRBJ1-5, with D possibly matching TRBD1 (5 bases). The CDR3 has 15 residues. CDR1 and CDR2 (germline): SGHRS, YFSETQ. The V and J ends lost 4 bases and 6 bases respectively, with 17 bases between them. The CDR3 reads CASSETVGGIQPQHF. CDR3 sequence (DNA): TGCGCCAGCAGCGAGACAGTGGGAGGTATTCAGCCCCAGCATTTT.

The rearrangement links TRBV19 to TRBJ2-7, with TRBD2 identical over 12 bases. This CDR3 is built from 15 residues. Germline V gives CDR1 LNHDA, CDR2 SQIVND (reference sequence). Trimming at V came to 5 bases and at J to 2 bases, leaving 4 bases not matched to a gene. CDR3 loop: CASSVTSGRTYEQYF. In nucleotides, the CDR3 is TGTGCCAGTAGTGTGACTAGCGGGAGAACCTACGAGCAGTACTTC.

The V call is TRBV14, the J call TRBJ2-5, with D perhaps TRBD1 (5 bases). The CDR3 consists of 11 residues. The germline CDR1 and CDR2 sequences are SGHDN and FVKESK. Trimming took off 2 bases at V and 7 bases at J, with 5 bases between the two ends. CDR3 region: CASSQQGTQYF. Here the CDR3 DNA reads TGTGCCAGCAGCCAACAGGGGACCCAGTACTTC.

V is TRBV4-2 and J is TRBJ1-1; TRBD1 agrees at 7 bases. V was pared by 5 bases and J by 7 bases, with 10 bases of the junction left unmatched. CDR1 and CDR2 from the germline V gene are LGHNA and YNFKEQ. The CDR3 is made up of 14 amino acids. CDR3 protein: CASSYTPGTDEAFF. In nucleotides, the CDR3 is TGTGCCAGCAGCTATACTCCCGGGACAGATGAAGCTTTCTTT.

The chain employs TRBV19 and TRBJ1-4, with TRBD1 as a possible D gene (6 bases). The CDR3 sequence is 14 residues long. Germline CDR1 and CDR2: LNHDA and SQIVND (reference sequence). V was cut by 4 bases and J by 4 bases, with 10 bases left in between. The CDR3 bases are TGTGCCAGTAGTACGACAGGCGGTAATGAAAAACTGTTTTTT. Translated: CASSTTGGNEKLFF.

This chain connects TRBV19 to TRBJ1-1, with 10 bases lining up with TRBD1. The CDR3 is made up of 16 amino acids. CDR1 is LNHDA and CDR2 is SQIVND in the germline V gene (reference sequence). Trimming took 3 bases from V and 6 from J; bases not matched to a gene: 10. The CDR3 sequence is CASSIGVGTGASEAFF. DNA of the CDR3: TGTGCCAGTAGTATCGGGGTTGGGACAGGGGCATCTGAAGCTTTCTTT.

This chain joins TRBV19 and TRBJ1-5; possibly TRBD1 for D (5 bases). The CDR3 length is 13 residues. Germline V gene lookup returns CDR1 LNHDA and CDR2 SQIVND (reference sequence). Trimming took 4 bases from V and 5 from J, leaving 9 bases between them. The CDR3 DNA follows: TGTGCCAGTAGTAACAGGAGGTATCAGCCCCAGCATTTT. Amino acids: CASSNRRYQPQHF. Supplemented by reference TRBV19 and TRBJ1-5, the full variable domain reads DGGITQSPKYLFRKEGQNVTLSCEQNLNHDAMYWYRQDPGQGLRLIYYSQIVNDFQKGDIAEGYSVSREKKESFPLTVTSAQKNPTAFYLCASSNRRYQPQHFGDGTRLSIL.

The rearrangement links TRBV11-2 to TRBJ2-1; either TRBD1 or TRBD2 may supply D (5 bases each). Germline V CDR1 and CDR2: SGHAT, FQNNGV. V was cut by 1 base and J by 1 base, with 8 bases left in between. The CDR3 sequence is 15 residues long. The chain's CDR3 is CASSLARESYNEQFF. The CDR3 DNA sequence: TGTGCCAGCAGCTTAGCCAGGGAGTCCTACAATGAGCAGTTCTTC.

This clone was picked up one time. The gene calls are TRBV7-3 and TRBJ2-1; D is unclear. Trimming removed 4 bases at V and 6 bases at J, with 16 bases between. CDR1 SGHTA and CDR2 FQGTGA come from the germline V gene. The CDR3 runs to 15 residues. The CDR3 here is CASSSGFTRPNEQFF. The DNA of the CDR3 is TGTGCCAGCAGCTCCGGTTTCACTCGACCCAATGAGCAGTTCTTC. The whole variable domain, filled in from reference TRBV7-3 and TRBJ2-1, reads GAGVSQTPSNKVTEKGKYVELRCDPISGHTALYWYRQSLGQGPEFLIYFQGTGAADDSGLPNDRFFAVRPEGSVSTLKIQRTERGDSAVYLCASSSGFTRPNEQFFGPGTRLTVL.